A single sample gave rise to the 12 T cell receptor beta chains below, sequenced in a study of blood T cells in healthy people across ages. With a J-beta primer mix and a sample-barcoded 5' primer, a second PCR ran about 6 to 11 cycles. Each CDR3 protein gets one entry after TCRdb re-called the 5' RACE reads with MiXCR. The sample contains 920,000 or so distinct CDR3 sequences, under 55% of which appear only once. Input material: blood. The receptors stem from an older woman in good health.

This clonotype has a count of ten or more. The V and J genes are TRBV12-3 or TRBV12-4 and TRBJ2-1; D remains ambiguous. The CDR3 contains 12 residues. V was cut by 3 bases and J by 10 bases, with 10 bases left in between. The CDR3 coding sequence is TGTGCCAGCAGTTTGAACTACCTAGAGCAGTTCTTC. Translated, it gives CASSLNYLEQFF.

To note about this clonotype: One end of the junction fails to match germline, which may point to a read error. CDR3 protein: CASSDSETDTQYF. CDR3 DNA sequence: TGTGCCAGCAGTGACTCTGAGACAGATACGCAGTATTTT. The chain has TRBV6-5 and TRBJ2-3; D gene ambiguous. Germline CDR1 is MNHEY and CDR2 is SVGAGI. CDR3 length equals 13 residues.

This clonotype was counted a few times. The V call is TRBV20-1, the J call TRBJ2-7; TRBD1 matches at 7 bases. CDR1 and CDR2 from the germline V gene are DFQATT and SNEGSKA (reference sequence). V was clipped by 6 bases and J by 4 bases; unmatched bases: 12. CDR3 length: 14 residues. Here the CDR3 reads CSALETGRIYEQYF. As DNA, the CDR3 is TGCAGTGCCTTAGAGACAGGGAGAATTTACGAGCAGTACTTC.

The chain employs TRBV27 and TRBJ2-4; D is undetermined. The DNA end is more similar to TRBJ2-7, so the J call may be wrong. The CDR3 is 12 amino acids. CDR1 MNHEY and CDR2 SMNVEV come from the germline V gene (reference sequence). This chain's CDR3 is CASSFLEGEQYF. CDR3 sequence (DNA): TGTGCCAGCAGTTTCCTGGAAGGCGAGCAGTACTTC.

The V call is TRBV4-1, the J call TRBJ2-5; D call uncertain. V gave up 1 base and J gave up 5 bases, with 8 bases separating them. The CDR3 length is 13 residues. The germline gives CDR1 MGHRA, CDR2 YSYEKL. CDR3 in amino acids: CASSQGGDETQYF. CDR3 nucleotides: TGCGCCAGCAGCCAAGGAGGCGACGAGACCCAGTACTTC.

This clonotype was recorded at least ten times. The gene calls are TRBV4-2 and TRBJ2-7, with 8 bases fitting TRBD2. Looked up from germline, CDR1 is LGHNA and CDR2 is YNFKEQ. There are 15 residues in the CDR3. J gave up 4 bases and V 1 base, and 6 bases lay outside the gene matches. DNA for the CDR3: TGTGCCAGCAGCCAAGGGGTAACTAGCGGTTACGAGCAGTACTTC. Residues: CASSQGVTSGYEQYF.

The rearrangement uses TRBV6-5 and TRBJ2-1, with 9 nucleotides matching TRBD1. Germline CDR1 is MNHEY and CDR2 is SVGAGI. Trimming removed 6 bases from V and 7 bases from J; junction bases left unmatched: 13. The CDR3 is made up of 16 amino acids. The CDR3 loop reads CASSPDPGQGRNEQFF. The CDR3 nucleotides read TGTGCCAGCAGCCCCGACCCGGGACAGGGTAGAAATGAGCAGTTCTTC.

The rearrangement uses TRBV9 and TRBJ2-7; 9 bases map to TRBD1. With V trimmed by 6 bases and J by 2 bases, 3 bases remained unmatched. The CDR3 length is 13 residues. CDR1 SGDLS and CDR2 YYNGEE come from the germline V gene. The CDR3 nucleotides read TGTGCCAGCATCGGGGACAGGGCCTACGAGCAGTACTTC. This gives the protein CASIGDRAYEQYF.

In its sample, this clonotype was seen a few times. The CDR3 DNA reads TGTGCCACCAGCAGAGTTTCCACCCAAATAGCCGGCGACACAGATACGCAGTATTTT. This sequence encodes CATSRVSTQIAGDTDTQYF. The V gene is TRBV15, the J gene TRBJ2-3, with D uncertain. Germline V gives CDR1 LNHNV, CDR2 YYDKDF (reference sequence). V lost 1 base and J 2 bases, leaving 22 bases between the germline ends. There are 19 residues in the CDR3. Looking up the rest from reference TRBV15 and TRBJ2-3 gives the full variable domain: DAMVIQNPRYQVTQFGKPVTLSCSQTLNHNVMYWYQQKSSQAPKLLFHYYDKDFNNEADTPDNFQSRRPNTSFCFLDIRSPGLGDTAMYLCATSRVSTQIAGDTDTQYFGPGTRLTVL.

The chain combines TRBV20-1 with TRBJ2-5; 8 nucleotides line up with TRBD2. CDR1 is DFQATT, CDR2 SNEGSKA, per germline (reference sequence). The junction had 9 bases not matched to a gene; V was cut back by 6 bases and J by 0 bases. This CDR3 has 15 residues. CDR3 loop: CSAGTSGIYQETQYF. The CDR3 nucleotides read TGCAGTGCGGGAACTAGCGGAATCTACCAAGAGACCCAGTACTTC.

The chain uses TRBV7-6 and TRBJ2-5; TRBD1 is a possible D gene (6 bases). V lost 2 bases, J lost 2 bases, and 12 bases lay in between. The CDR3 totals 15 residues. Germline CDR1 is SGHVS and CDR2 is FNYEAQ. The CDR3 DNA reads as TGTGCCAGCAGCTTAAGGGGGTTGGGACAAGAGACCCAGTACTTC. This translates into CASSLRGLGQETQYF.

The J gene is TRBJ1-1, the V gene TRBV6-6; TRBD1 is a possible D gene (6 bases). The V end lost 3 bases, the J end lost 3 bases, and 11 bases lay between the germline ends. This CDR3 is built from 14 residues. Germline V gene lookup returns CDR1 MNHNY and CDR2 SVGAGI (reference sequence). DNA of the CDR3: TGTGCCAGCAGTTATGGAGGGGGGGACACTGAAGCTTTCTTT. Encoded protein: CASSYGGGDTEAFF.